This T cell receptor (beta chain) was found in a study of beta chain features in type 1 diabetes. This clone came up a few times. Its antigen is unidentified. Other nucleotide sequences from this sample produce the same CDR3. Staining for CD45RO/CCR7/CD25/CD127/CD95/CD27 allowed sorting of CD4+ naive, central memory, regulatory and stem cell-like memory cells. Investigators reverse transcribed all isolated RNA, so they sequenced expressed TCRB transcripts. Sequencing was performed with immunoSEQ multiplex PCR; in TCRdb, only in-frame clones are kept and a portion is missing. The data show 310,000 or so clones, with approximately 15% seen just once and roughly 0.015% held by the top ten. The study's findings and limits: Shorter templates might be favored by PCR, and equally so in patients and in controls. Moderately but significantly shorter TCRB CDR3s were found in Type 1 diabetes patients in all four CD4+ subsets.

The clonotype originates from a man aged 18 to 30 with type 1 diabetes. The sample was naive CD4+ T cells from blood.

The CDR3 sequence is CASSLDGGTEAFF. CDR3 bases: TGCGCCAGCAGCTTGGATGGGGGGACTGAAGCTTTCTTT. The V call is TRBV5-1, the J call TRBJ1-1, with D tentatively TRBD1 (5 bases). Looked up from germline, CDR1 is SGHRS and CDR2 is YFSETQ. The CDR3 contains 13 residues. V was trimmed by 0 bases and J by 5 bases, leaving 8 bases between them.